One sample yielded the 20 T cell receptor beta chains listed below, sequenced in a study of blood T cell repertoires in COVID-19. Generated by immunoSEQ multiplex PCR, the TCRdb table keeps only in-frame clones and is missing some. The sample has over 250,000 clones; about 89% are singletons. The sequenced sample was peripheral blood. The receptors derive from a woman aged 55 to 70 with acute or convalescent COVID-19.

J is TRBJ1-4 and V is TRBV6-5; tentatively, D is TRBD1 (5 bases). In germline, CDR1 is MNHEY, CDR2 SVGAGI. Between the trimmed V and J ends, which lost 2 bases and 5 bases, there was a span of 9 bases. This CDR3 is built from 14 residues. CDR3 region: CASSYIGGNEKLFF. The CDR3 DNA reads TGTGCCAGCAGTTACATCGGGGGAAATGAAAAACTGTTTTTT.

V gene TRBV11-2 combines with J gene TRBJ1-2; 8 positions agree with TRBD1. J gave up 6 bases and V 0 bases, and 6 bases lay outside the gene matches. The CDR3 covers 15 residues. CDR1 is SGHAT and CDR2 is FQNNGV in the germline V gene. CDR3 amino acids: CASSLDLAGGNGYTF. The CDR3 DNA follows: TGTGCCAGCAGCTTAGATCTAGCAGGGGGCAATGGCTACACCTTC.

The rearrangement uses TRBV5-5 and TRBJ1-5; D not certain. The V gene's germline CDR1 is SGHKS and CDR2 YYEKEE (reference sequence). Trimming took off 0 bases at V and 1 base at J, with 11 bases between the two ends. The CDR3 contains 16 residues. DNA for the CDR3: TGTGCCAGCAGCTTGGTTGGAGGCAGAAGCAATCAGCCCCAGCATTTT. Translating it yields CASSLVGGRSNQPQHF.

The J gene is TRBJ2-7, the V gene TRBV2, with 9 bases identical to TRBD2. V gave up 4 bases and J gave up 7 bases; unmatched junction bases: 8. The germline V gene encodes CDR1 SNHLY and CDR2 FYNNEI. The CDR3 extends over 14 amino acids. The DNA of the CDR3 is TGTGCCAGCAGTGGGGGTAGCGGGAGTGCGGAGCAGTACTTC. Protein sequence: CASSGGSGSAEQYF. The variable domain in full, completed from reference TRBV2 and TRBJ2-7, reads EPEVTQTPSHQVTQMGQEVILRCVPISNHLYFYWYRQILGQKVEFLVSFYNNEISEKSEIFDDQFSVERPDGSNFTLKIRSTKLEDSAMYFCASSGGSGSAEQYFGPGTRLTVT.

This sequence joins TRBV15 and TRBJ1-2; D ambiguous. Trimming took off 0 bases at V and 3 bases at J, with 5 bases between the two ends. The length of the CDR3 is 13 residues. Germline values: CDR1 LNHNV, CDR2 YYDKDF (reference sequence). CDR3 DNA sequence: TGTGCCACCAGCAGAGACGGGGACTATGGCTACACCTTC. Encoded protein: CATSRDGDYGYTF.

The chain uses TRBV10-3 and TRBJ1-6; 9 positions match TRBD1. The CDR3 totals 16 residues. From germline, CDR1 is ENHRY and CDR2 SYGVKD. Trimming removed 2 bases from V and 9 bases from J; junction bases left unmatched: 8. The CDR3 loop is CAISETAGQGISPLHF. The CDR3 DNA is TGTGCCATCAGTGAGACTGCGGGACAGGGTATTTCACCCCTCCACTTT.

In nucleotides, the CDR3 is TGTGCCACCAGCAGTATCTTGCGATCTGGAAACACCATATATTTT. It yields the protein CATSSILRSGNTIYF. The rearrangement links TRBV15 to TRBJ1-3; D ambiguous. There are 15 residues in the CDR3. Between the trimmed V and J ends, which lost 3 bases and 1 base, there was a span of 10 bases. Germline V CDR1 and CDR2: LNHNV, YYDKDF (reference sequence).

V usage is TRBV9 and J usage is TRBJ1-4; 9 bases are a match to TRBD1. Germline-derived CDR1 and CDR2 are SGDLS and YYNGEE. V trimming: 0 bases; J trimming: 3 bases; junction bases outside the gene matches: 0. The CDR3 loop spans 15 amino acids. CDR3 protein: CASSVGQGANEKLFF. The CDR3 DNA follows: TGTGCCAGCAGCGTAGGACAGGGGGCTAATGAAAAACTGTTTTTT.

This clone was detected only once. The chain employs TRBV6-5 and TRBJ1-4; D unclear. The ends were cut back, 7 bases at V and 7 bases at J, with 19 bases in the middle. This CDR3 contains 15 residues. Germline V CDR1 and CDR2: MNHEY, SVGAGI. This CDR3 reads CASIGPPGMAEKLFF. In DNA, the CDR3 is TGTGCCAGCATCGGCCCCCCAGGCATGGCTGAAAAACTGTTTTTT.

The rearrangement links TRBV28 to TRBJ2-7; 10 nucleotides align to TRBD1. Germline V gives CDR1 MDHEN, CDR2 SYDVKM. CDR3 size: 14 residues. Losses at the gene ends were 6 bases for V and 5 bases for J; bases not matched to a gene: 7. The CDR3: CASSLWGTGDEQYF. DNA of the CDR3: TGTGCCAGCAGCCTATGGGGGACAGGGGACGAGCAGTACTTC.

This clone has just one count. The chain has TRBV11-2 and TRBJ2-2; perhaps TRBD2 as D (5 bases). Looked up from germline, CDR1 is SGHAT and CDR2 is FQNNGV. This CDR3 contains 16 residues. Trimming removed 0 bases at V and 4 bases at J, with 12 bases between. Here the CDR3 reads CASSLDISGTTGELFF. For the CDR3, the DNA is TGTGCCAGCAGCTTAGATATCAGCGGAACCACCGGGGAGCTGTTTTTT.

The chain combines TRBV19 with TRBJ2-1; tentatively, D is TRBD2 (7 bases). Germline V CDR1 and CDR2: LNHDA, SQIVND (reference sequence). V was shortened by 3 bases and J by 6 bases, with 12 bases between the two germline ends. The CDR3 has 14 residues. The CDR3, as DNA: TGTGCCAGTAGTATTTACGGGGGGCCCAATGAGCAGTTCTTC. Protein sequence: CASSIYGGPNEQFF.

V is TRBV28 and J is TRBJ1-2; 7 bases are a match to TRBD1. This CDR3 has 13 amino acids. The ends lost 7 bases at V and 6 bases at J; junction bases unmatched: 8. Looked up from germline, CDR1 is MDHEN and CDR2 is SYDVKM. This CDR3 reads CASTLRGPDGYTF. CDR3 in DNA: TGTGCCAGCACATTGAGGGGGCCAGATGGCTACACCTTC.

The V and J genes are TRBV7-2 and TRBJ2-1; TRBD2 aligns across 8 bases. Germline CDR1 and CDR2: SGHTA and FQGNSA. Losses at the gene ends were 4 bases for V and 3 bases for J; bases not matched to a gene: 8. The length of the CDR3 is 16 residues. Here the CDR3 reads CASSSTGTRSYNEQFF. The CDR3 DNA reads TGTGCCAGCAGCTCCACAGGGACTAGAAGCTACAATGAGCAGTTCTTC.

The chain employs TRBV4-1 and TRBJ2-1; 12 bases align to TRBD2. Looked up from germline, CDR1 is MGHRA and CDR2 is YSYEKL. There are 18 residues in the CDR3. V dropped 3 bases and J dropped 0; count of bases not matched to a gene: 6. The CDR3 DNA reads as TGCGCCAGCAGCCACCGGCTAGCGGGAGGGCCCTCCTACAATGAGCAGTTCTTC. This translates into CASSHRLAGGPSYNEQFF.

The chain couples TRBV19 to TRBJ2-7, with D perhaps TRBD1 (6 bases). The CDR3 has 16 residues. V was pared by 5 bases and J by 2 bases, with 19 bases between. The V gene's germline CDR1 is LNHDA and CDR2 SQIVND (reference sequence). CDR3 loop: CASSARLVGQTYEQYF. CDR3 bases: TGTGCCAGTAGTGCCCGCTTGGTGGGACAAACCTACGAGCAGTACTTC.

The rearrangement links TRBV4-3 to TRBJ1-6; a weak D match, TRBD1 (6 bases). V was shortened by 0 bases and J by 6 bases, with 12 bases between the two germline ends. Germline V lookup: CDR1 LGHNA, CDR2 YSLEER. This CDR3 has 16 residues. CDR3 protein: CASSQDRGGLNSPLHF. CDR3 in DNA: TGCGCCAGCAGCCAAGACAGGGGTGGGCTTAATTCACCCCTCCACTTT.

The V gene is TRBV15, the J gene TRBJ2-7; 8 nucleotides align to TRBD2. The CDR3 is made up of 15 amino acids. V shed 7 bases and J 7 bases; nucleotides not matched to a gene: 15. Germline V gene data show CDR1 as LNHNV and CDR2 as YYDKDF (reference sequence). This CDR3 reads CATTSGIREGQEQYF. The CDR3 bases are TGTGCCACCACTTCAGGAATACGGGAGGGCCAGGAGCAGTACTTC.

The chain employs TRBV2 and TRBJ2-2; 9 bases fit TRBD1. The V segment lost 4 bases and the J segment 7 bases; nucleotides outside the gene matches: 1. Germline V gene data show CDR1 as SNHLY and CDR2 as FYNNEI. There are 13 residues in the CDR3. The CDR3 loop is CASSGQGDGELFF. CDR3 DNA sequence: TGTGCCAGCAGTGGACAGGGGGACGGGGAGCTGTTTTTT.

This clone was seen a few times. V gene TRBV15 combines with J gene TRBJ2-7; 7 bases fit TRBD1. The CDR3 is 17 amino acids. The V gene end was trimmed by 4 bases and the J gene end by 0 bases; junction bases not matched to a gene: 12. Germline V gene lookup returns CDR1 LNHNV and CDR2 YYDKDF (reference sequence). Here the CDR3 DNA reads TGTGCCACCAGCACCCGAGGTAACAGGGGCCGCTCCTACGAGCAGTACTTC. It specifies CATSTRGNRGRSYEQYF.